What follows is one T cell receptor (beta chain) and its context. This sample is drawn from a study of blood T cell repertoires in COVID-19. Produced via immunoSEQ multiplex PCR; TCRdb's table is partial and in-frame only. The sample lists over 250,000 clones, roughly 90% occurring once. CDR1 and CDR2 from the germline V gene are MRHNA and SNTAGT. Trimming cost V 4 bases and J 9 bases, with 13 bases left between them. The CDR3 runs 13 residues. The source of this sequence is a man in his sixties who had recovered from COVID-19. The chain carries TRBV6-4 and TRBJ2-1, with D unclear. What was sequenced was PBMCs or T cells enriched from blood (not recorded which). The CDR3 region has the DNA TGTGCCAGCAGTGTGAACAGTTGGGCTGAGCAGTTCTTC. Translated: CASSVNSWAEQFF.